These T cell receptor beta chains were read from a single sample in a study of blood T cell repertoires in COVID-19. The table came from immunoSEQ multiplex PCR; TCRdb's copy has only in-frame clones and leaves some out. The sample has about 89,000 clones; almost 85% are singletons. Sequencing was done on a sample of peripheral blood. These receptors originate from a man in his sixties or seventies with acute or convalescent COVID-19. Both conserved end residues are part of each CDR3. D genes are given only for firm matches. Part of the rows lack a size; the others show once, few, many or a class for expanded clones.

NA	TRBJ2-1	TRBV7-3	NA	CASSLTPLRRNEQFF	TGTGCCAGCAGCTTAACGCCCCTAAGGAGAAATGAGCAGTTCTTC
NA	TRBJ1-2	TRBV11-1	TRBD1	CASSPGQGAYYGYTF	TGTGCCAGCAGCCCGGGACAGGGGGCTTACTATGGCTACACCTTC
few	TRBJ2-1	TRBV14	NA	CASSQNTGQSNEQFF	TGTGCCAGCAGCCAAAACACAGGGCAAAGCAATGAGCAGTTCTTC
NA	TRBJ2-1	TRBV7-6	TRBD2	CASSAFGSGRTNEQFF	TGTGCCAGCAGCGCATTTGGTAGCGGGAGGACCAATGAGCAGTTCTTC
NA	TRBJ2-7	TRBV7-8	NA	CASSRGGFAEQYF	TGTGCCAGTTCCCGGGGTGGATTTGCCGAGCAGTACTTC
NA	TRBJ2-2	TRBV30	NA	CAWSWAAGRSGELFF	TGTGCCTGGAGTTGGGCAGCCGGTCGATCCGGGGAGCTGTTTTTT
NA	TRBJ1-3	TRBV30	NA	CAWTSSAGNTIYF	TGTGCCTGGACCTCCTCGGCTGGAAACACCATATATTTT
NA	TRBJ2-1	TRBV27	NA	CASSQTRSSLSYNEQFF	TGTGCCAGCAGTCAGACCAGGTCTTCCCTCTCCTACAATGAGCAGTTCTTC
NA	TRBJ1-2	TRBV5-1	NA	CASSGLTSDPNYGYTF	TGCGCCAGCAGCGGACTAACAAGTGATCCTAACTATGGCTACACCTTC
NA	TRBJ1-1	TRBV11-2	TRBD1	CASSSQGLSAFF	TGTGCCAGCAGCTCACAGGGGCTTTCTGCTTTCTTT
NA	TRBJ2-2	TRBV5-6	TRBD2	CASSWGPSGGELFF	TGTGCCAGCAGCTGGGGCCCTAGCGGCGGGGAGCTGTTTTTT
NA	TRBJ2-7	TRBV19	TRBD1	CASSGTGTYEQYF	TGTGCCAGTTCCGGGACAGGGACCTACGAGCAGTACTTC
NA	TRBJ2-7	TRBV27	TRBD1	CASRTWTGGSYEQYF	TGTGCCAGCAGGACGTGGACAGGGGGCTCCTACGAGCAGTACTTC
NA	TRBJ1-1	TRBV18	TRBD1	CASSLGTGEMNTEAFF	TGTGCCAGCTCACTGGGGACAGGCGAGATGAACACTGAAGCTTTCTTT
NA	TRBJ1-4	TRBV18	NA	CASSPPLWANEKLFF	TGTGCCAGCTCACCACCGTTATGGGCAAATGAAAAACTGTTTTTT
NA	TRBJ1-3	TRBV6-4	TRBD1	CASSDSILVSPAEDRDVNTIYF	TGTGCCAGCAGTGACTCGATCCTTGTGTCCCCGGCCGAGGACAGGGATGTAAACACCATATATTTT